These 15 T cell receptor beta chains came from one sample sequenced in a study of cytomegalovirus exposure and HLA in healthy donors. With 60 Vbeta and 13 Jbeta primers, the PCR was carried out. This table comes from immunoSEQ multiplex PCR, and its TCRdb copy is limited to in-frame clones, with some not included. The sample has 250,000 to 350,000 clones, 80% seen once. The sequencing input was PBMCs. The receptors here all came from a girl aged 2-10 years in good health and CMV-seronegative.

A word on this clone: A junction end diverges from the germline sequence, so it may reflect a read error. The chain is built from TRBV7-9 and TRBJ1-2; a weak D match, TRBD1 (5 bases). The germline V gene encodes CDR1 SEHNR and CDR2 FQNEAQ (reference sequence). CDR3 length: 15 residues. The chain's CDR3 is CSSSLVKTDNQGYTF. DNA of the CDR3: TGTTCCAGCAGCTTGGTAAAGACAGATAACCAAGGCTACACCTTC.

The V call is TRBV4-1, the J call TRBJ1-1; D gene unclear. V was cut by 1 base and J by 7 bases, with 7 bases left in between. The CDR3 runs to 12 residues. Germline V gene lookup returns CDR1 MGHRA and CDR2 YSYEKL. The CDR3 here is CASSQGANEAFF. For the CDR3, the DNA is TGCGCCAGCAGCCAAGGGGCAAATGAAGCTTTCTTT.

CDR3 sequence (DNA): TGTGCCAGTTCTCTCGGGACAGGGCTTGGGGAGCAGTACTTC. It translates to CASSLGTGLGEQYF. This sequence joins TRBV19 and TRBJ2-7; 9 positions match TRBD1. The trim removed 8 bases at V and 7 bases at J, leaving 12 bases unmatched. CDR1 LNHDA and CDR2 SQIVND come from the germline V gene (reference sequence). This CDR3 comprises 14 residues.

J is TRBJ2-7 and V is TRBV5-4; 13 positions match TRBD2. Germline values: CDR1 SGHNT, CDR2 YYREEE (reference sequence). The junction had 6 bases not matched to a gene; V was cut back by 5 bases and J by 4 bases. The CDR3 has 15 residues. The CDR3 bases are TGTGCCAGCAGTCACGGACTAGCGGGAGCGTACGAGCAGTACTTC. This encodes CASSHGLAGAYEQYF.

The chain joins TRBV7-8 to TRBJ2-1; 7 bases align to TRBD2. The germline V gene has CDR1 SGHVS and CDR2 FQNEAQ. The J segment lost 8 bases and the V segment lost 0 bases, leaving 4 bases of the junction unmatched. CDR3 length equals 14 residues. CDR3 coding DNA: TGTGCCAGCAGCTTAGCGCGCGGGGGTGATGAGCAGTTCTTC. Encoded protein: CASSLARGGDEQFF.

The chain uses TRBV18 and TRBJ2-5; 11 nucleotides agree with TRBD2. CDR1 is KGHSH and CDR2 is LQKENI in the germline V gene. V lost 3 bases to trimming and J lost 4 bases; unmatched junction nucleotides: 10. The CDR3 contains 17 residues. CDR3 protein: CASSPNPTSGSSETQYF. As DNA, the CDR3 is TGTGCCAGCTCACCTAATCCCACTAGCGGGAGTTCAGAGACCCAGTACTTC.

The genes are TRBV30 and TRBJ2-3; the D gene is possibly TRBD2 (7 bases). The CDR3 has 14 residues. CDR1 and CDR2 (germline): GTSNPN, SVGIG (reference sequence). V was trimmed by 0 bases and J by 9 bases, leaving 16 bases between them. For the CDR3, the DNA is TGTGCCTGGAGTGTGGGTGGGGGGGCTAAGACGCAGTATTTT. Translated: CAWSVGGGAKTQYF.

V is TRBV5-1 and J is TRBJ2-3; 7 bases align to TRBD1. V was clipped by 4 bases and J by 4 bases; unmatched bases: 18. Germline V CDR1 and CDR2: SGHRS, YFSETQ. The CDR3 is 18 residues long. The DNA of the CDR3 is TGCGCCAGCAGCCCCCCCGACAGGGTCTTCCACCTACCAGATACGCAGTATTTT. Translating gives CASSPPDRVFHLPDTQYF.

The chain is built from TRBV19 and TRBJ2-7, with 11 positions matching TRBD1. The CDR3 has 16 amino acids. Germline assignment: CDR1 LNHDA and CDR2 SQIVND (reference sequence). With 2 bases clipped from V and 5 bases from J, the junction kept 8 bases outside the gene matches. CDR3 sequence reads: CASSIREDRGRHEQYF. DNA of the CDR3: TGTGCCAGTAGTATACGGGAGGACAGGGGGCGTCACGAGCAGTACTTC. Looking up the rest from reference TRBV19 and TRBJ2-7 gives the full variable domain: DGGITQSPKYLFRKEGQNVTLSCEQNLNHDAMYWYRQDPGQGLRLIYYSQIVNDFQKGDIAEGYSVSREKKESFPLTVTSAQKNPTAFYLCASSIREDRGRHEQYFGPGTRLTVT.

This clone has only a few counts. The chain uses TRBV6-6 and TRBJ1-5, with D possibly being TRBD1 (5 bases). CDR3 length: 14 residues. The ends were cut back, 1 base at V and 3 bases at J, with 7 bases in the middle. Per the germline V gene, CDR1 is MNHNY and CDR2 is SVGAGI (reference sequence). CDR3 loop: CASSYWGVNQPQHF. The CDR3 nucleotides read TGTGCCAGCAGTTACTGGGGGGTCAATCAGCCCCAGCATTTT.

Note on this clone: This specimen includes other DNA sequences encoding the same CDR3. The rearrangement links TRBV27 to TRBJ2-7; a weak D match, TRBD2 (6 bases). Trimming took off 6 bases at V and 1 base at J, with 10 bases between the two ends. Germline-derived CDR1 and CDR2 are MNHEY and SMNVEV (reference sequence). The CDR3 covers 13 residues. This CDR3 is CASSPGGSYEQYF. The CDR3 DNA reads TGTGCCAGCAGCCCCGGGGGTTCCTACGAGCAGTACTTC.

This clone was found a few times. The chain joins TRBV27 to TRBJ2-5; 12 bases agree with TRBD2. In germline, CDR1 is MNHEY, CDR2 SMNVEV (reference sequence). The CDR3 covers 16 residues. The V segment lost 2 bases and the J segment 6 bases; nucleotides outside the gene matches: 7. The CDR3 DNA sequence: TGTGCCAGCAGTTTAAAAGGGACTAGCGGGTGGCAGACCCAGTACTTC. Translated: CASSLKGTSGWQTQYF.

The CDR3 protein is CAIKESSSYEQYF. Written as DNA, the CDR3 is TGTGCCATCAAGGAGAGTAGCTCCTACGAGCAGTACTTC. The chain recombines TRBV10-3 with TRBJ2-7; no definite D call. V was shortened by 7 bases and J by 0 bases, with 10 bases between the two germline ends. This CDR3 is 13 amino acids long. CDR1 and CDR2 (germline): ENHRY, SYGVKD.

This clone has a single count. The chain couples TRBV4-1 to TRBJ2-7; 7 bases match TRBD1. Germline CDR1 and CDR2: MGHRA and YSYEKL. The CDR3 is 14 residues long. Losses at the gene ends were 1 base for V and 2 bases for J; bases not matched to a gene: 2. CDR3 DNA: TGCGCCAGCAGCCAAGGGGACAGACCCTACGAGCAGTACTTC. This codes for CASSQGDRPYEQYF.

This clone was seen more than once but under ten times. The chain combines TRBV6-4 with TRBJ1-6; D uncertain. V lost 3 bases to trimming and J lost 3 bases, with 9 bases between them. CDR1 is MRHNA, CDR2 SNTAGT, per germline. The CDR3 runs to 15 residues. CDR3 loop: CASSESRIYNSPLHF. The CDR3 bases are TGTGCCAGCAGTGAGAGCAGGATCTATAATTCACCCCTCCACTTT.